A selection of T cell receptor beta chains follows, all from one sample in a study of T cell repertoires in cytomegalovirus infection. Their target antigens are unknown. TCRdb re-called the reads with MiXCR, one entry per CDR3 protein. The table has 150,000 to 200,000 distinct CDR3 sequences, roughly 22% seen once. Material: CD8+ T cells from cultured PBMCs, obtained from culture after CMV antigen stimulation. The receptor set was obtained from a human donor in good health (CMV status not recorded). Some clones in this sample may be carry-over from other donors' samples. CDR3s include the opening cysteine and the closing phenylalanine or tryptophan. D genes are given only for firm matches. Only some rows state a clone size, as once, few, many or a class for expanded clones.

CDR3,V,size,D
CASSLHGWGRAYGYTF,TRBV12-3/TRBV12-4,NA,NA
CASSLWVRGLNTEAFF,TRBV7-2,few,NA
CASSLAQGGQPQHF,TRBV12-3/TRBV12-4,few,NA
CASSLVRLGRTGRNSNQPQHF,TRBV6-2/TRBV6-3,NA,TRBD1
CSVLGGNTGELFF,TRBV29-1,NA,NA
CASSFRVFRPTYEQYF,TRBV18,few,NA
CASSLVGLAYEQYF,TRBV11-2,few,NA
CASSGQGLRTEAFF,TRBV7-9,few,TRBD1
CASSLVGVLEAFF,TRBV7-9,NA,NA
CASSPGLAGWFEETQYF,TRBV6-2/TRBV6-3,NA,TRBD2
CASSEWSEDRRETQYF,TRBV6-1,few,NA
CASSPLLGQANYEQYF,TRBV7-9,few,TRBD1
CASSAGRISSYEQYF,TRBV6-1,NA,NA
CATSGGTGPSTDTQYF,TRBV24-1,NA,TRBD1
CASSLTPSSYNEQFF,TRBV7-3,few,NA
CASSHGQGSTF,TRBV7-8,few,TRBD1
CASSLVGDDTQYF,TRBV5-6,NA,NA
CASSAGANLPLHF,TRBV7-9,few,NA
CASSPPTGQEAFF,TRBV9,many,TRBD1
CASSIGGFLGGDYGYTF,TRBV19,few,NA
CASSLPGASSTEAFF,TRBV7-9,NA,NA
CASSLGLERDYGYTF,TRBV7-9,few,NA
CASSLGTSSNNEQYF,TRBV11-2,NA,TRBD2
CASSLRDGAGEYNEQFF,TRBV7-2,many,TRBD2
CASSFTAFQPQHF,TRBV7-6,few,NA
CASSFRDRSLFGNTIYF,TRBV7-9,NA,TRBD1
CASSLGGLAGAETQYF,TRBV7-2,NA,TRBD2
CASSLHRGSGANVLTF,TRBV9,few,TRBD1
CASSWGLGGNTEAFF,TRBV11-2,NA,NA
CATSRDWTSGGTTVDEQFF,TRBV15,NA,TRBD2
CASTPEQFF,TRBV2,few,NA
CASSASGTLHF,TRBV4-1,NA,NA
CASNHWDSPNQPQHF,TRBV6-2/TRBV6-3,NA,TRBD1
CASTPGYNTEAFF,TRBV12-3/TRBV12-4,few,NA
CASSQAGTAEAFF,TRBV4-3,many,TRBD1
CASSRTGTGIQETQYF,TRBV7-8,NA,TRBD1
CATWGLDLYEQYF,TRBV6-1,few,TRBD2
CASSPLGETYTGELFF,TRBV12-3/TRBV12-4,few,NA
CASSLAGTEETQYF,TRBV11-1,NA,TRBD1
CASTPLGTATNYGYTF,TRBV6-6,NA,TRBD1
CASSSDGVGYGYTF,TRBV7-2,many,NA
CASSPTGGYGYTF,TRBV6-6,few,TRBD1
CASSPAVNEQFF,TRBV4-3,NA,NA
CASSSQWEGEYNEQFF,TRBV9,NA,NA
CASGGGAADTQYF,TRBV28,once,NA
CASSQVKLSNQPQHF,TRBV4-1,NA,NA
CASSQDRGGTDTQYF,TRBV4-3,NA,TRBD2
CASSLDRVWTGELFF,TRBV12-3/TRBV12-4,few,TRBD1
CASSPSGPGELFF,TRBV7-8,NA,NA
CASREKGQDQTRHGYTF,TRBV6-2/TRBV6-3,NA,TRBD1